These T cell receptor beta chains were read from a single sample in a study of T-cell memory formation after mild COVID-19. TCRdb passed the 5' RACE reads through MiXCR, listing each CDR3 protein once. This sample yields roughly 28,000 distinct CDR3 sequences, of which roughly 12% are seen a single time; roughly 15% belongs to the top ten. Sequences were obtained from PBMCs or a T cell subset sorted from them (not recorded which). The receptors here all came from an adult woman who had mild COVID-19 (a few samples of this study predate the infection). Cell type and time point are not known. Each CDR3 is given with its conserved first and last residue. D genes are given only for firm matches. Only part of the rows carry a size: once, few, many, or a class if the clone is expanded.

size: many
J: TRBJ1-2
V: TRBV7-9
D: TRBD1
CDR3: CASSLVGTDRYGYTF
DNA: TGTGCCAGCAGCTTAGTCGGGACAGACCGCTATGGCTACACCTTC

size: many
J: TRBJ1-6
V: TRBV5-1
D: TRBD1
CDR3: CASSFHDRVNPTNNSPLHF
DNA: TGCGCCAGCAGCTTCCACGACAGGGTAAACCCAACGAATAATTCACCCCTCCACTTT

size: many
J: TRBJ1-4
V: TRBV21-1
D: NA
CDR3: CASSPTDRGRRATNEKLFF
DNA: TGTGCCAGCAGCCCCACGGACAGGGGGCGAAGGGCAACTAATGAAAAACTGTTTTTT

size: NA
J: TRBJ1-2
V: TRBV3-1
D: NA
CDR3: CASKTPLDGYTF
DNA: TGTGCCAGCAAAACACCCTTGGATGGCTACACCTTC

size: many
J: TRBJ1-2
V: TRBV27
D: NA
CDR3: CASSLIFRGGPGHGYTF
DNA: TGTGCCAGCAGTTTAATATTTCGTGGGGGGCCAGGGCATGGCTACACCTTC

size: many
J: TRBJ2-3
V: TRBV3-1
D: NA
CDR3: CASSHIRAGTDTQYF
DNA: TGTGCCAGCAGCCATATCAGGGCTGGCACAGATACGCAGTATTTT

size: many
J: TRBJ2-2
V: TRBV12-3/TRBV12-4
D: NA
CDR3: CASTSSGPGELFF
DNA: TGTGCCAGCACCTCCTCCGGACCCGGGGAGCTGTTTTTT

size: many
J: TRBJ2-3
V: TRBV5-1
D: NA
CDR3: CASSGDRFTDTQYF
DNA: TGCGCCAGCAGCGGTGACAGATTCACAGATACGCAGTATTTT

size: many
J: TRBJ2-5
V: TRBV24-1
D: TRBD1
CDR3: CATSDYGRDRGVVTRETQYF
DNA: TGTGCCACCAGTGACTACGGGAGGGACAGGGGGGTGGTAACCCGGGAGACCCAGTACTTC

size: many
J: TRBJ2-3
V: TRBV7-8
D: TRBD2
CDR3: CASSLDGGGTDTQYF
DNA: TGTGCCAGCAGCTTAGACGGGGGGGGCACAGATACGCAGTATTTT

size: many
J: TRBJ1-2
V: TRBV7-2
D: NA
CDR3: CASSANYGYTF
DNA: TGTGCCAGCAGCGCCAACTATGGCTACACCTTC

size: NA
J: TRBJ2-5
V: TRBV7-9
D: TRBD1
CDR3: CASAKTGLQETQYF
DNA: TGTGCCAGCGCGAAGACAGGGCTGCAAGAGACCCAGTACTTC

size: many
J: TRBJ2-7
V: TRBV9
D: NA
CDR3: CASSVGSTVGDEQYF
DNA: TGTGCCAGCAGCGTAGGATCGACAGTAGGGGACGAGCAGTACTTC

size: many
J: TRBJ2-7
V: TRBV9
D: NA
CDR3: CASSVGQALTYEQYF
DNA: TGTGCCAGCAGCGTAGGGCAGGCCCTCACCTACGAGCAGTACTTC

size: many
J: TRBJ1-6
V: TRBV10-3
D: NA
CDR3: CAIKEIGNSPLHF
DNA: TGTGCCATCAAGGAGATTGGTAATTCACCCCTCCACTTT

size: many
J: TRBJ1-5
V: TRBV3-1
D: TRBD1
CDR3: CASSRTGVSQPQHF
DNA: TGTGCCAGCAGCCGAACAGGGGTAAGTCAGCCCCAGCATTTT

size: many
J: TRBJ2-3
V: TRBV2
D: NA
CDR3: CASRVLADTQYF
DNA: TGTGCCAGCAGGGTACTAGCCGATACGCAGTATTTT

size: once
J: TRBJ2-5
V: TRBV5-5
D: NA
CDR3: CASSPDTGPQETQYF
DNA: TGTGCCAGCAGCCCGGATACTGGCCCCCAAGAGACCCAGTACTTC

size: many
J: TRBJ2-7
V: TRBV4-2
D: TRBD1
CDR3: CASSQSRDRGRRNF
DNA: TGTGCCAGCAGCCAATCCCGGGACAGGGGCCGCCGGAACTTC

size: NA
J: TRBJ2-1
V: TRBV5-6
D: NA
CDR3: CASSSRIYEQFF
DNA: TGTGCCAGCAGCTCCCGGATCTATGAGCAGTTCTTC

size: many
J: TRBJ2-7
V: TRBV20-1
D: TRBD1
CDR3: CSAPLTGRDRASYEQYF
DNA: TGCAGTGCTCCCTTGACCGGCCGGGACAGGGCTTCCTACGAGCAGTACTTC

size: many
J: TRBJ2-1
V: TRBV7-9
D: TRBD2
CDR3: CASSTGTSELNEQFF
DNA: TGTGCCAGCAGTACCGGGACTAGCGAACTCAATGAGCAGTTCTTC

size: many
J: TRBJ1-2
V: TRBV5-1
D: NA
CDR3: CASSSAGGGLSYGYTF
DNA: TGCGCCAGCAGCTCGGCCGGGGGCGGCTTATCGTATGGCTACACCTTC

size: many
J: TRBJ1-1
V: TRBV2
D: NA
CDR3: CASIWQGNTEAFF
DNA: TGTGCCAGCATCTGGCAGGGGAACACTGAAGCTTTCTTT

size: many
J: TRBJ2-7
V: TRBV2
D: NA
CDR3: CASYGSFKGEQYF
DNA: TGTGCCAGCTATGGGAGCTTCAAAGGCGAGCAGTACTTC

size: many
J: TRBJ2-3
V: TRBV2
D: NA
CDR3: CASSRNAGLAPDTQYF
DNA: TGTGCCAGCAGTCGGAATGCGGGACTTGCTCCAGATACGCAGTATTTT

size: many
J: TRBJ2-5
V: TRBV5-1
D: NA
CDR3: CASSPSQVREGQYF
DNA: TGCGCCAGCAGCCCCAGCCAGGTGAGAGAGGGCCAGTACTTC

size: many
J: TRBJ2-7
V: TRBV5-1
D: NA
CDR3: CASSAGQYEQYF
DNA: TGCGCCAGCAGCGCCGGACAGTACGAGCAGTACTTC

size: many
J: TRBJ1-1
V: TRBV21-1
D: NA
CDR3: CASSRSETDMNTEAFF
DNA: TGTGCCAGCAGCAGGTCCGAGACAGACATGAACACTGAAGCTTTCTTT

size: many
J: TRBJ2-2
V: TRBV24-1
D: TRBD1
CDR3: CATSDSGQVNTGELFF
DNA: TGTGCCACCAGTGATTCAGGACAGGTGAACACCGGGGAGCTGTTTTTT

size: many
J: TRBJ2-5
V: TRBV5-1
D: NA
CDR3: CASNRDGDQETQYF
DNA: TGCGCCAGCAACCGGGACGGAGACCAAGAGACCCAGTACTTC

size: few
J: TRBJ1-5
V: TRBV2
D: NA
CDR3: CASSAGAGARDQPQHF
DNA: TGTGCCAGCAGCGCAGGGGCAGGGGCTAGGGATCAGCCCCAGCATTTT

size: many
J: TRBJ1-1
V: TRBV20-1
D: NA
CDR3: CSARAPGRNTEAFF
DNA: TGCAGTGCTAGAGCTCCAGGGCGGAACACTGAAGCTTTCTTT

size: many
J: TRBJ2-5
V: TRBV3-1
D: TRBD2
CDR3: CASSQGVSGVETQYF
DNA: TGTGCCAGCAGCCAAGGGGTTAGCGGGGTAGAGACCCAGTACTTC

size: many
J: TRBJ2-1
V: TRBV6-2/TRBV6-3
D: NA
CDR3: CASGHGWVNNEQFF
DNA: TGTGCCAGCGGACATGGGTGGGTTAACAATGAGCAGTTCTTC

size: many
J: TRBJ1-1
V: TRBV12-3/TRBV12-4
D: NA
CDR3: CASRDSGLKNTEAFF
DNA: TGTGCCAGCAGGGACAGCGGGTTGAAGAACACTGAAGCTTTCTTT

size: medium-sized
J: TRBJ1-5
V: TRBV7-6
D: TRBD1
CDR3: CASSPHDRGLGQPQHF
DNA: TGTGCCAGCAGCCCGCACGACAGGGGGCTTGGGCAGCCCCAGCATTTT

size: many
J: TRBJ2-7
V: TRBV18
D: TRBD2
CDR3: CASSGTSGLTGDF
DNA: TGTGCCAGCTCCGGGACTAGCGGTCTAACCGGGGACTTC

size: many
J: TRBJ1-1
V: TRBV27
D: TRBD1
CDR3: CASSITGVTEAFF
DNA: TGTGCCAGCAGTATAACAGGGGTAACTGAAGCTTTCTTT

size: many
J: TRBJ1-2
V: TRBV4-3
D: TRBD1
CDR3: CASSQADRELDYGYTF
DNA: TGCGCCAGCAGCCAAGCTGACAGGGAGTTAGACTATGGCTACACCTTC

size: many
J: TRBJ1-2
V: TRBV11-2
D: NA
CDR3: CASSPGGRIYGYTF
DNA: TGTGCCAGCAGTCCAGGAGGTCGGATCTATGGCTACACCTTC

size: NA
J: TRBJ2-3
V: TRBV6-5
D: TRBD2
CDR3: CASSYEAGGPNTQYF
DNA: TGTGCCAGCAGTTACGAGGCGGGGGGGCCGAATACGCAGTATTTT

size: NA
J: TRBJ2-3
V: TRBV5-1
D: NA
CDR3: CASSLWGPGDTQYF
DNA: TGCGCCAGCAGCCTGTGGGGGCCAGGGGATACGCAGTATTTT

size: many
J: TRBJ2-2
V: TRBV12-3/TRBV12-4
D: NA
CDR3: CASRFFQGTGTGELFF
DNA: TGTGCCAGCAGGTTCTTCCAGGGTACGGGCACCGGGGAGCTGTTTTTT

size: many
J: TRBJ2-7
V: TRBV20-1
D: TRBD2
CDR3: CSASPSNRGLAGRYEQYF
DNA: TGCAGTGCTAGTCCAAGCAATCGAGGACTAGCGGGTAGGTACGAGCAGTACTTC

size: many
J: TRBJ2-5
V: TRBV7-3
D: NA
CDR3: CASSLTTLGHQYF
DNA: TGTGCCAGCAGCTTAACGACCTTGGGTCACCAGTACTTC

size: many
J: TRBJ1-4
V: TRBV15
D: NA
CDR3: CATSRDANEKLFF
DNA: TGTGCCACCAGCAGGGACGCCAATGAAAAACTGTTTTTT

size: many
J: TRBJ1-5
V: TRBV23-1
D: TRBD1
CDR3: CASSQEGQVNQPQHF
DNA: TGCGCCAGCAGTCAAGAGGGACAGGTCAATCAGCCCCAGCATTTT

size: many
J: TRBJ2-5
V: TRBV20-1
D: NA
CDR3: CSATARQGQKETQYF
DNA: TGCAGTGCTACCGCTCGTCAGGGGCAGAAAGAGACCCAGTACTTC

size: many
J: TRBJ2-3
V: TRBV24-1
D: TRBD2
CDR3: CATSGASGRTDTQYF
DNA: TGTGCCACCAGTGGCGCTAGCGGCCGCACAGATACGCAGTATTTT

size: many
J: TRBJ2-1
V: TRBV20-1
D: TRBD2
CDR3: CSAGEGGIQSYNEQFF
DNA: TGCAGTGCCGGAGAGGGAGGGATCCAATCCTACAATGAGCAGTTCTTC

size: many
J: TRBJ2-2
V: TRBV6-2/TRBV6-3
D: NA
CDR3: CASSPGASHGELFF
DNA: TGTGCCAGCAGCCCCGGGGCGTCACACGGGGAGCTGTTTTTT

size: many
J: TRBJ1-3
V: TRBV19
D: NA
CDR3: CATKSLEISGNTIYF
DNA: TGTGCCACCAAAAGCCTGGAGATCTCTGGAAACACCATATATTTT

size: many
J: TRBJ2-7
V: TRBV9
D: NA
CDR3: CASSVGSSGYEQYF
DNA: TGTGCCAGCAGCGTAGGTTCAAGCGGGTACGAGCAGTACTTC

size: many
J: TRBJ2-7
V: TRBV4-3
D: TRBD1
CDR3: CASSQEDRSSSYEQYF
DNA: TGCGCCAGCAGCCAAGAGGACAGGTCCAGCTCCTACGAGCAGTACTTC